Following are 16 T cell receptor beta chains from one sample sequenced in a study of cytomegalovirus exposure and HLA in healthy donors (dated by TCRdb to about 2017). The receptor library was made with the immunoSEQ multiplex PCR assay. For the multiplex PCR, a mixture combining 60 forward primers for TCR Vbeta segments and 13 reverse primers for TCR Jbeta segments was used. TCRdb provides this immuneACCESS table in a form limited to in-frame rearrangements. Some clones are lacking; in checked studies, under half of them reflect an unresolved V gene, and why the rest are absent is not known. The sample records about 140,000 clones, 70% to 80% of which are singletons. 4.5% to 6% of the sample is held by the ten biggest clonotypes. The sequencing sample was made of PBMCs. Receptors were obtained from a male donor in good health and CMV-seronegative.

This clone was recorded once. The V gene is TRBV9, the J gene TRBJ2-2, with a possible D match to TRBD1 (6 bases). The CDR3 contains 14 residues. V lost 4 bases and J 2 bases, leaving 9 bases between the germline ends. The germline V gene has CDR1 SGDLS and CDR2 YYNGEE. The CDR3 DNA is TGTGCCAGCAGCCCGGACAGTAACACCGGGGAGCTGTTTTTT. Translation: CASSPDSNTGELFF.

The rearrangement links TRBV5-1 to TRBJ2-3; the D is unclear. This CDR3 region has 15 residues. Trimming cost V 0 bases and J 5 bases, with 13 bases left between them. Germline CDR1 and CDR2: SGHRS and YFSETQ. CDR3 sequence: CASSLERPMGDTQYF. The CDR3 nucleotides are TGCGCCAGCAGCTTGGAGAGGCCCATGGGAGATACGCAGTATTTT.

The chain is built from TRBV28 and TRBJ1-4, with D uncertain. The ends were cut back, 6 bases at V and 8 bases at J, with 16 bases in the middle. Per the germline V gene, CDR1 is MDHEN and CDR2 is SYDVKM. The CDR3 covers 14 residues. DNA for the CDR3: TGTGCCAGCAGCTCTGGCCTTTATTCAGAAAAACTGTTTTTT. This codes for CASSSGLYSEKLFF.

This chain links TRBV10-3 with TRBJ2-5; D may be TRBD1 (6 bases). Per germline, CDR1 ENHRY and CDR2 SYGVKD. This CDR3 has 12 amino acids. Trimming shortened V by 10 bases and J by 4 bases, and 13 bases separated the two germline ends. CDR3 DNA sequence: TGTGCCACCGCCCGAGGGGGAGAGACCCAGTACTTC. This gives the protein CATARGGETQYF.

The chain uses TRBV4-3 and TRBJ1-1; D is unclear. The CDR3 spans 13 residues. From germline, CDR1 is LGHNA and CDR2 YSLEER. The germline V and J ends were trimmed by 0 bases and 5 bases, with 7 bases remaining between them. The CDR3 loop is CASSQELRTEAFF. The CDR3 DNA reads TGCGCCAGCAGCCAAGAGCTGAGGACTGAAGCTTTCTTT.

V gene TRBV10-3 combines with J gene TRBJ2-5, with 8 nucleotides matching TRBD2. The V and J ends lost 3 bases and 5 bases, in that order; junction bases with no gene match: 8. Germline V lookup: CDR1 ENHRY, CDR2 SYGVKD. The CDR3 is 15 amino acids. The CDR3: CAISEYGGARETQYF. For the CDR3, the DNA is TGTGCCATCAGTGAATACGGGGGGGCCAGGGAGACCCAGTACTTC.

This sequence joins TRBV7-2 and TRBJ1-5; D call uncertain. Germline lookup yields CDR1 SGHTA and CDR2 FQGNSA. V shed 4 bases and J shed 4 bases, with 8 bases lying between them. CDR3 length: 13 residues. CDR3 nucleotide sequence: TGTGCCAGCAGCTCCGCTAGGAATCAGCCCCAGCATTTT. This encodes CASSSARNQPQHF.

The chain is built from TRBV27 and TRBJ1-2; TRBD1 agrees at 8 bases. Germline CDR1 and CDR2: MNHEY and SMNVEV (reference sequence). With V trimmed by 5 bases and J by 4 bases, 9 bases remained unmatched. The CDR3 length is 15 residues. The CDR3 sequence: CASSTHRDRIYGYTF. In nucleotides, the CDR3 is TGTGCCAGCAGTACCCACCGGGACAGGATCTATGGCTACACCTTC.

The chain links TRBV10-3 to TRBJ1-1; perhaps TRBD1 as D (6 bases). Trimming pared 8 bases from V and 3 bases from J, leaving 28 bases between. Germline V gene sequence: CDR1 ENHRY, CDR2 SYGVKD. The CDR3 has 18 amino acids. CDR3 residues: CAIASGGVGRGGDTEAFF. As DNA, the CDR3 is TGTGCCATCGCCTCTGGGGGCGTGGGCCGCGGGGGAGACACTGAAGCTTTCTTT.

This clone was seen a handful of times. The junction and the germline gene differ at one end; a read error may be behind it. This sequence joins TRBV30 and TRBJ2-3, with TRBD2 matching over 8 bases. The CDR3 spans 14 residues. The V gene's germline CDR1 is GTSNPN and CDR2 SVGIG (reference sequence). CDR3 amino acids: CACSGLAITDTQYF. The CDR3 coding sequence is TGTGCCTGCAGTGGACTAGCAATCACAGATACGCAGTATTTT.

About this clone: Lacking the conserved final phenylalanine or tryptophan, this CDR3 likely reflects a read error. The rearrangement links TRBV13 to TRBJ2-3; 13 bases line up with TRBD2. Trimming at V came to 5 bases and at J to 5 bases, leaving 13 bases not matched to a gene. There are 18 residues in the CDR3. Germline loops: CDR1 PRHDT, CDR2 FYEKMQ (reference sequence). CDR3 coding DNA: TGTGCCAGCAGCAAAGGACTAGCGGGGGCCATAGGAGGAGATACGCAGTATTTA. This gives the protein CASSKGLAGAIGGDTQYL.

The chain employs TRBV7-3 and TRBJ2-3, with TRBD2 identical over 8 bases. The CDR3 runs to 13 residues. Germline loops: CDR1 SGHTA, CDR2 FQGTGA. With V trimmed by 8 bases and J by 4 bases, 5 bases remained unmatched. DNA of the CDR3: TGTGCCAGCCGGGGGGGCCCAGCAGATACGCAGTATTTT. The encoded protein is CASRGGPADTQYF.

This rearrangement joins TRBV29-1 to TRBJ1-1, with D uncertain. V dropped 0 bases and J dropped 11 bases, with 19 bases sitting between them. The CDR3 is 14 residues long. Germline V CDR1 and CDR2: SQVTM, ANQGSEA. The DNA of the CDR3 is TGCAGCGTTGAAGACGTAGCCGCCACGGCACGGGCTTTCTTT. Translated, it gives CSVEDVAATARAFF.

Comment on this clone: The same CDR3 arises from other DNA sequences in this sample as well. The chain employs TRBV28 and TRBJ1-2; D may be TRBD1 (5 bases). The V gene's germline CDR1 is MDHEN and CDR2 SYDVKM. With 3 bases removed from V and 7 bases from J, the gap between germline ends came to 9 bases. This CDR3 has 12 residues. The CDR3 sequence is CASSLGGAGYTF. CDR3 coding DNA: TGTGCCAGCAGTTTGGGGGGAGCTGGCTACACCTTC.

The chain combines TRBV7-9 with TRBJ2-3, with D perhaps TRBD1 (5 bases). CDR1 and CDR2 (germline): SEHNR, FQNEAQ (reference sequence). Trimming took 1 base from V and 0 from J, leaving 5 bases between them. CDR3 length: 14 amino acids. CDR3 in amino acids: CASSLGTSTDTQYF. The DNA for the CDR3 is TGTGCCAGCAGCTTAGGGACAAGCACAGATACGCAGTATTTT.

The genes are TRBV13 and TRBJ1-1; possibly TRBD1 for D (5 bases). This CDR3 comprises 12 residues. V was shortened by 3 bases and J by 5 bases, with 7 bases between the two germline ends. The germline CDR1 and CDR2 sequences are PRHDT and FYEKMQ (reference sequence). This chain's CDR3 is CASSLGLTEAFF. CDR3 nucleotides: TGTGCCAGCAGCTTGGGACTGACTGAAGCTTTCTTT.